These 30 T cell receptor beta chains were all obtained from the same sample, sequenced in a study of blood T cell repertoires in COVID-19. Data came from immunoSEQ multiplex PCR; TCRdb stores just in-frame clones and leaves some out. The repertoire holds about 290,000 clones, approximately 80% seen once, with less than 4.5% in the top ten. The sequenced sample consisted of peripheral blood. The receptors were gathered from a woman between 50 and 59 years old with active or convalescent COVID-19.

CDR3 nucleotides: TGCGCCAGCACCACGATCCCAGGCAGCCGGGACTCCCTACCCGGGGAGCTGTTTTTT. Translation gives CASTTIPGSRDSLPGELFF. The V and J genes are TRBV5-1 and TRBJ2-2; tentative D call: TRBD2 (6 bases). This CDR3 spans 19 amino acids. Germline CDR1 is SGHRS and CDR2 is YFSETQ. The V end was cut by 6 bases, the J end by 6 bases, with 30 bases between.

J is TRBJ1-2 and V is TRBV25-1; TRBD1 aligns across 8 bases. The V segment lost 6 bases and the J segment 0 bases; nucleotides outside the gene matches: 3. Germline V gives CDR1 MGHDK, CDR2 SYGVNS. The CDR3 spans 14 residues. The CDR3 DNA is TGTGCCAGCAGATCGACAGGGGCTAACTATGGCTACACCTTC. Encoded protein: CASRSTGANYGYTF.

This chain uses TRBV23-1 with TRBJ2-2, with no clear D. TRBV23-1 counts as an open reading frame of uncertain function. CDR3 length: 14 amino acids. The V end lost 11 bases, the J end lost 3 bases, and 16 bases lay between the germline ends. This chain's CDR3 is CARFQRRDTGELFF. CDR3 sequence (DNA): TGCGCCCGTTTTCAGCGCCGCGACACCGGGGAGCTGTTTTTT.

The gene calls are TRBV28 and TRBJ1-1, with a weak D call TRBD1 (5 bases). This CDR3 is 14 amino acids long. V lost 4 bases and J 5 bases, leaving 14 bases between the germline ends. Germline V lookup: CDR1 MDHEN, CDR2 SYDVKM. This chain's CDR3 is CASSSHRLGTEAFF. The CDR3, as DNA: TGTGCCAGCAGTTCTCACAGGTTGGGGACTGAAGCTTTCTTT.

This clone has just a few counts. In DNA form, the CDR3 reads TGTGCCAGTAGTTCTCTAACAGGGAGTGTCGGAAACACCATATATTTT. Protein product: CASSSLTGSVGNTIYF. The chain is built from TRBV19 and TRBJ1-3, with a possible D match to TRBD1 (6 bases). V was cut by 5 bases and J by 4 bases, with 18 bases left in between. The CDR3 extends over 16 amino acids. Germline V CDR1 and CDR2: LNHDA, SQIVND (reference sequence).

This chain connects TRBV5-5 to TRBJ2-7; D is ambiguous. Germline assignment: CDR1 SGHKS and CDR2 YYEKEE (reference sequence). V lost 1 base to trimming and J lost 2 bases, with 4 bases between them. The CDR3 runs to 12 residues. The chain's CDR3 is CASSLSTYEQYF. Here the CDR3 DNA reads TGTGCCAGCAGCTTGTCTACCTACGAGCAGTACTTC.

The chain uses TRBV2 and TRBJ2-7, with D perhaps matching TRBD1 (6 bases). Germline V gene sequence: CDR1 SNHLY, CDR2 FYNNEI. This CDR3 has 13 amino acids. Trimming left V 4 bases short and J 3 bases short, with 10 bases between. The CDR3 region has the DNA TGTGCCAGCAGTGGACAGGTAAACTACGAGCAGTACTTC. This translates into CASSGQVNYEQYF. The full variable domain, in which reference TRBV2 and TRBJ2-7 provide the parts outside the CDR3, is EPEVTQTPSHQVTQMGQEVILRCVPISNHLYFYWYRQILGQKVEFLVSFYNNEISEKSEIFDDQFSVERPDGSNFTLKIRSTKLEDSAMYFCASSGQVNYEQYFGPGTRLTVT.

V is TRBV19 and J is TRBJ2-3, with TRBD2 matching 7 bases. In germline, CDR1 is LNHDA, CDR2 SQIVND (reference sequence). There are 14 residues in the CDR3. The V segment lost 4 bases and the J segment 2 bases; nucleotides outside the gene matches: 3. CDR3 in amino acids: CASSRGGFTDTQYF. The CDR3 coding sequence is TGTGCCAGTAGTAGGGGGGGATTCACAGATACGCAGTATTTT.

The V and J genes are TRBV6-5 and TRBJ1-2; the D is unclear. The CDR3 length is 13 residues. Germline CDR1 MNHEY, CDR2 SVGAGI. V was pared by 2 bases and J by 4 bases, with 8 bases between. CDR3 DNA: TGTGCCAGCAGTTACGATCTACTCTATGGCTACACCTTC. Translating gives CASSYDLLYGYTF.

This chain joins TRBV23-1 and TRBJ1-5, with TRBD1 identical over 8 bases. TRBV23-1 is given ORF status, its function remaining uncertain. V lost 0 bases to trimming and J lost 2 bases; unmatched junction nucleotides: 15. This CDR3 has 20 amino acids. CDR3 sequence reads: CASSQSPGQGEEGGNQPQHF. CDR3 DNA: TGCGCCAGCAGTCAATCACCCGGACAGGGCGAAGAGGGAGGCAATCAGCCCCAGCATTTT.

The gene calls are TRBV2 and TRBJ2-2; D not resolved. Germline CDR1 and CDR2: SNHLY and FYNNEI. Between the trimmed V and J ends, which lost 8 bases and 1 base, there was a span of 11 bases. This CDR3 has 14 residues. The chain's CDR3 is CASEIRLNTGELFF. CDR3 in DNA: TGTGCCAGCGAGATAAGACTGAACACCGGGGAGCTGTTTTTT.

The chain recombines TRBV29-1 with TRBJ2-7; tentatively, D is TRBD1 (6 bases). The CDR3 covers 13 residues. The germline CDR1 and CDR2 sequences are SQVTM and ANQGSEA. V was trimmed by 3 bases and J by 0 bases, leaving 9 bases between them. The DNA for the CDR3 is TGCAGCGTTGACGAGACAGGCTCCTACGAGCAGTACTTC. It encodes CSVDETGSYEQYF.

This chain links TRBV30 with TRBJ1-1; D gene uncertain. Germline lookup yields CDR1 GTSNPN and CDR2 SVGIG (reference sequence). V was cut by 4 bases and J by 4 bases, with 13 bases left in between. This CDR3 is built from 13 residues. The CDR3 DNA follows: TGTGCCTGGAATGTCGAGGGAGGCACTGAAGCTTTCTTT. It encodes CAWNVEGGTEAFF.

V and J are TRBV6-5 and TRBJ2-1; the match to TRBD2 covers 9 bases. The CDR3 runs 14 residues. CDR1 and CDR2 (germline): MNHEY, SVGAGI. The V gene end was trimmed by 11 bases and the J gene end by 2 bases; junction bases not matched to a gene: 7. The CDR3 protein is CAVGREGPYNEQFF. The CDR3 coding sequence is TGTGCCGTCGGGCGGGAGGGGCCCTACAATGAGCAGTTCTTC.

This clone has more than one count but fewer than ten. This CDR3 reads CASSLEAGGPTGELFF. The CDR3 region has the DNA TGTGCCAGCAGCTTAGAAGCGGGAGGGCCCACCGGGGAGCTGTTTTTT. The chain joins TRBV7-6 to TRBJ2-2, with 10 bases aligning to TRBD2. The germline CDR1 and CDR2 sequences are SGHVS and FNYEAQ. After removal of 1 base from V and 4 bases from J, the junction contained 3 bases not matched to a gene. This CDR3 is 16 amino acids long.

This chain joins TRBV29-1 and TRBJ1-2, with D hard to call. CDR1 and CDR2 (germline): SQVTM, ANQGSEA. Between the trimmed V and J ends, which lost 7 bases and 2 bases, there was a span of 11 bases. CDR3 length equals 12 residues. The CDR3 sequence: CSGGPLNYGYTF. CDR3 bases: TGCAGCGGTGGCCCCCTCAACTATGGCTACACCTTC. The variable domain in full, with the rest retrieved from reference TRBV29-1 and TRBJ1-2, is SAVISQKPSRDICQRGTSLTIQCQVDSQVTMMFWYRQQPGQSLTLIATANQGSEATYESGFVIDKFPISRPNLTFSTLTVSNMSPEDSSIYLCSGGPLNYGYTFGSGTRLTVV.

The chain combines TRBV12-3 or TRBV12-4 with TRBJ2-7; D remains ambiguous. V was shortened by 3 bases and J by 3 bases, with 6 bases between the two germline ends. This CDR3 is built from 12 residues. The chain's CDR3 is CASSFRYYEQYF. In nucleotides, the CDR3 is TGTGCCAGCAGTTTCAGGTACTACGAGCAGTACTTC.

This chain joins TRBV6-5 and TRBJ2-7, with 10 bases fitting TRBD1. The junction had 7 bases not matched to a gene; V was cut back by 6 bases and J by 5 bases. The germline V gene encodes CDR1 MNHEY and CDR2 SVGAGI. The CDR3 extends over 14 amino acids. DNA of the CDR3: TGTGCCAGCAGACCTGGGACAGGGGCCGACGAGCAGTACTTC. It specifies CASRPGTGADEQYF.

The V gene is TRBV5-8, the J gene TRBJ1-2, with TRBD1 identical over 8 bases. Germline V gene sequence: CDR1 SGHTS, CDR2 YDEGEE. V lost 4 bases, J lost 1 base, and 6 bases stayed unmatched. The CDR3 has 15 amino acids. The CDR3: CASSPDRGVNYGYTF. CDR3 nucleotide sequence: TGTGCCAGCAGCCCCGACAGGGGCGTTAACTATGGCTACACCTTC. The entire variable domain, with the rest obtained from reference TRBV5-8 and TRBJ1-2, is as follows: EAGVTQSPTHLIKTRGQQATLRCSPISGHTSVYWYQQALGLGLQFLLWYDEGEERNRGNFPPRFSGRQFPNYSSELNVNALELEDSALYLCASSPDRGVNYGYTFGSGTRLTVV.

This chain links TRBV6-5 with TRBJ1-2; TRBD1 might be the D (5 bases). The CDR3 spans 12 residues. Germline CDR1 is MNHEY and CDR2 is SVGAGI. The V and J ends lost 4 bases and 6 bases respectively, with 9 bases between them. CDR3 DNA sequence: TGTGCCAGCAGTTTGGGGGGGGATGGCTACACCTTC. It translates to CASSLGGDGYTF.

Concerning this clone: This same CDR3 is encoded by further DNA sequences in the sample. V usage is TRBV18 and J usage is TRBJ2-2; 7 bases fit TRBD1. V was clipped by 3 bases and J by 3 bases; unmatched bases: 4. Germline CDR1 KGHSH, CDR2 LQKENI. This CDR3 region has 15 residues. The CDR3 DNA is TGTGCCAGCTCACCGCTTGGACAGGACACCGGGGAGCTGTTTTTT. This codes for CASSPLGQDTGELFF.

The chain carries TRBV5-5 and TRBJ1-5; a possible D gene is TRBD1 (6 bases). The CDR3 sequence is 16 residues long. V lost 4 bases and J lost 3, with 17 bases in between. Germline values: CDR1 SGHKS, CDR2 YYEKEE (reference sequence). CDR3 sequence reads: CASSAETDSYNQPQHF. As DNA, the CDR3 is TGTGCCAGCAGCGCCGAAACGGACAGCTACAATCAGCCCCAGCATTTT.

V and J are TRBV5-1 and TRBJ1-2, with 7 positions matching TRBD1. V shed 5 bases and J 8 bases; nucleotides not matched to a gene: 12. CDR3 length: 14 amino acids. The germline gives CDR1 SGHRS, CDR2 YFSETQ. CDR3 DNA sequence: TGCGCCAGCAGACCCGACAGGGTCACACAGGGCTACACCTTC. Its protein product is CASRPDRVTQGYTF.

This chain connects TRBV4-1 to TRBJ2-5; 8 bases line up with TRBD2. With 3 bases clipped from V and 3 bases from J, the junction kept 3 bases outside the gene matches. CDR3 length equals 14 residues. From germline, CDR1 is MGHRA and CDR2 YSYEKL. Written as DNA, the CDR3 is TGCGCCAGCAGCCACCCAGCGGGAGAAGAGACCCAGTACTTC. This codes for CASSHPAGEETQYF.

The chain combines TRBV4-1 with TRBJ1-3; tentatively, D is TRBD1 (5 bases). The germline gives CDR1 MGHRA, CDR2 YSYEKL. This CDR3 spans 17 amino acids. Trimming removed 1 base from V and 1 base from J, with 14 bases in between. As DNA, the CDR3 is TGCGCCAGCAGCCAAGGTCGGGCGACAGTTTCTGGAAACACCATATATTTT. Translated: CASSQGRATVSGNTIYF.

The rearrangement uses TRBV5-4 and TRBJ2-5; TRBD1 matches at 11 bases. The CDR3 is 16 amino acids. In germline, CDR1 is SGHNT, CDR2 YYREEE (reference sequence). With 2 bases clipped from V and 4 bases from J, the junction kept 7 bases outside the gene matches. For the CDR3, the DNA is TGTGCCAGCAGCTTCCCGGGACAGGGGGTTGGAGAGACCCAGTACTTC. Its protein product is CASSFPGQGVGETQYF.

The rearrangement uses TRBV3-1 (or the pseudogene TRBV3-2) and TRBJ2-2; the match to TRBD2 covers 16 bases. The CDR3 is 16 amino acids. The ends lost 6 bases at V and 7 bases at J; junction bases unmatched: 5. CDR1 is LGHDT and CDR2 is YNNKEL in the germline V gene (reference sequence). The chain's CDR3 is CASRGLAGGPGGELFF. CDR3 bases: TGTGCCAGCAGGGGACTAGCGGGAGGGCCTGGCGGGGAGCTGTTTTTT.

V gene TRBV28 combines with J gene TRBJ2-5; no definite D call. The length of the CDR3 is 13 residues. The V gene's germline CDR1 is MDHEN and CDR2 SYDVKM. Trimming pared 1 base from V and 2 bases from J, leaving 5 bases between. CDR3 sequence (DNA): TGTGCCAGCAGTTTATACGGTCAAGAGACCCAGTACTTC. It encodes CASSLYGQETQYF.

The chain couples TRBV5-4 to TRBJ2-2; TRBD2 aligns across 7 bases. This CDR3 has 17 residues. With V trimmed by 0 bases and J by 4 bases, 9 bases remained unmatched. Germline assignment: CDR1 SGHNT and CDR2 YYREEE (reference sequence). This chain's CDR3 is CASSLDSSGISTGELFF. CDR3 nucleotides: TGTGCCAGCAGCTTGGACTCCAGCGGGATCTCCACCGGGGAGCTGTTTTTT.

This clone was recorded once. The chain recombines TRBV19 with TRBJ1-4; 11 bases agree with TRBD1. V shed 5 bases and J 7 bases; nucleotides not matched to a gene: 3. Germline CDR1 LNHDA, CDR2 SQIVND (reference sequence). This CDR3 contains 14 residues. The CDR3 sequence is CASSLGQGAEKLFF. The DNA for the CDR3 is TGTGCCAGTAGTCTCGGACAGGGGGCTGAAAAACTGTTTTTT.